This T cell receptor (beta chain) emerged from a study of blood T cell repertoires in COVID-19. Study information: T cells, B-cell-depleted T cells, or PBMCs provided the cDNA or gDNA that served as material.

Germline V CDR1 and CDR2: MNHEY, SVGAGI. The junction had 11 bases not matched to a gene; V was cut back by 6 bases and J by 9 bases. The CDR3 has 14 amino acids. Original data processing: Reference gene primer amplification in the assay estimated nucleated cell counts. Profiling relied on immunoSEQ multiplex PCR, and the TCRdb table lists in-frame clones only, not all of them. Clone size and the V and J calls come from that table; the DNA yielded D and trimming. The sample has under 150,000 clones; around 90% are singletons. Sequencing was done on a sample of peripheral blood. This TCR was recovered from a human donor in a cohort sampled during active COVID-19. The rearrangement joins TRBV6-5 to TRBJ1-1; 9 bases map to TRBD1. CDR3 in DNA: TGTGCCAGCAGAACCACAGGGGGCTACCCCCAAGCTTTCTTT. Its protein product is CASRTTGGYPQAFF.